The 32 T cell receptor beta chains listed next were all sequenced from one sample in a study of blood T cells in healthy people across ages (dated by TCRdb to 2013 to 2016). Receptor libraries were prepared by 5' RACE. The listed sequencing device is Illumina HiSeq 2500. A second about 7 to 11 cycle PCR used a sample-barcoded 5' primer and a J-beta primer mix. The public reads were reanalyzed by TCRdb: fastp trimming at Q25, MiXCR alignment, in-frame beta chains only. Rows with one shared CDR3 protein collapse into an entry with the most common genes and DNA. In this sample the table shows 1,500,000 or so distinct CDR3 sequences, approximately 63% of which occur a single time. Of the sample, under 8.5% is held by the ten largest clones. The sequencing sample was made of blood. The receptors were sampled from a man younger than 30 in good health.

Details on this clonotype: The junction differs from germline at one of its ends, possibly a read error. The rearrangement uses TRBV7-2 and TRBJ2-1; 9 nucleotides line up with TRBD1. CDR1 and CDR2 from the germline V gene are SGHTA and FQGNSA. The CDR3 is made up of 15 amino acids. CDR3 region: CACSLRQGAYNEQFF. In DNA, the CDR3 is TGTGCCTGCAGCCTCCGACAGGGGGCCTACAATGAGCAGTTCTTC.

The genes are TRBV9 and TRBJ1-3; TRBD1 matches 7 bases. With 1 base clipped from V and 2 bases from J, the junction kept 6 bases outside the gene matches. The CDR3 has 16 amino acids. CDR1 and CDR2 (germline): SGDLS, YYNGEE. CDR3 nucleotides: TGTGCCAGCAGCGTACTAGACAGGGAACCTGGAAACACCATATATTTT. Amino acid sequence: CASSVLDREPGNTIYF. The full variable domain, completed using reference TRBV9 and TRBJ1-3, is DSGVTQTPKHLITATGQRVTLRCSPRSGDLSVYWYQQSLDQGLQFLIQYYNGEERAKGNILERFSAQQFPDLHSELNLSSLELGDSALYFCASSVLDREPGNTIYFGEGSWLTVV.

V usage is TRBV12-3 or TRBV12-4 and J usage is TRBJ2-5; 12 nucleotides align to TRBD2. Unmatched junction bases numbered 5, after V lost 5 bases and J lost 1 base. The length of the CDR3 is 16 residues. The CDR3: CASSGLAGLGQETQYF. CDR3 in DNA: TGTGCCAGCAGTGGACTAGCGGGATTGGGCCAAGAGACCCAGTACTTC.

The V call is TRBV20-1, the J call TRBJ2-1; tentatively, D is TRBD2 (5 bases). Looked up from germline, CDR1 is DFQATT and CDR2 is SNEGSKA (reference sequence). There are 14 residues in the CDR3. Trimming removed 5 bases from V and 4 bases from J, with 15 bases in between. CDR3: CSAPGSVGYNEQFF. Here the CDR3 DNA reads TGCAGTGCTCCAGGTAGCGTAGGGTACAATGAGCAGTTCTTC.

This clonotype appeared a few times. The chain joins TRBV15 to TRBJ2-7; D remains unclear. V shed 5 bases and J shed 5 bases, with 13 bases lying between them. CDR3 length: 13 amino acids. Germline CDR1 is LNHNV and CDR2 is YYDKDF (reference sequence). The CDR3 is CATSADLLHEQYF. CDR3 nucleotides: TGTGCCACCAGCGCTGACCTCTTACACGAGCAGTACTTC.

For this clonotype: Sequence at one end of the junction differs from germline and may be a read error. This chain uses TRBV2 with TRBJ1-3; D remains unclear. Germline values: CDR1 SNHLY, CDR2 FYNNEI. CDR3 size: 14 residues. The CDR3 loop reads CAISEVAPGNTIYF. Here the CDR3 DNA reads TGTGCCATCAGTGAAGTGGCGCCTGGAAACACCATATATTTT.

The chain carries TRBV7-8 and TRBJ1-1; D might be TRBD1 (6 bases). CDR1 and CDR2 from the germline V gene are SGHVS and FQNEAQ. The CDR3 is 14 amino acids. V dropped 1 base and J dropped 3 bases, with 9 bases sitting between them. CDR3 in amino acids: CASSLVEGDTEAFF. The CDR3 nucleotides are TGTGCCAGCAGCTTAGTCGAGGGGGACACTGAAGCTTTCTTT. Using reference TRBV7-8 and TRBJ1-1 for the parts outside the CDR3, the full variable domain is GAGVSQSPRYKVAKRGQDVALRCDPISGHVSLFWYQQALGQGPEFLTYFQNEAQLDKSGLPSDRFFAERPEGSVSTLKIQRTQQEDSAVYLCASSLVEGDTEAFFGQGTRLTVV.

This clonotype appeared a single time. The genes are TRBV12-3 or TRBV12-4 and TRBJ2-4; TRBD2 is a possible D gene (6 bases). The CDR3 length is 14 residues. V lost 6 bases and J lost 3, with 12 bases in between. CDR3 in DNA: TGTGCCAGCAGCAGGAGGGTGGACAAAAACATTCAGTACTTC. Its translation is CASSRRVDKNIQYF.

The chain is built from TRBV11-2 and TRBJ2-2; 11 bases line up with TRBD2. Germline-derived CDR1 and CDR2 are SGHAT and FQNNGV. This CDR3 is 16 amino acids long. The V gene end was trimmed by 5 bases and the J gene end by 3 bases; junction bases not matched to a gene: 5. This CDR3 reads CASSAGTSGDTGELFF. The CDR3 DNA reads as TGTGCCAGCAGCGCAGGGACTAGCGGAGACACCGGGGAGCTGTTTTTT. The complete variable domain, with remaining parts taken from reference TRBV11-2 and TRBJ2-2, reads EAGVAQSPRYKIIEKRQSVAFWCNPISGHATLYWYQQILGQGPKLLIQFQNNGVVDDSQLPKDRFSAERLKGVDSTLKIQPAKLEDSAVYLCASSAGTSGDTGELFFGEGSRLTVL.

This clonotype was recorded a few times. The V call is TRBV4-1, the J call TRBJ2-5; D is perhaps TRBD1 (5 bases). There are 13 residues in the CDR3. V gave up 9 bases and J gave up 0 bases, with 11 bases separating them. The V gene's germline CDR1 is MGHRA and CDR2 YSYEKL. This CDR3 is CASSGHHQETQYF. CDR3 bases: TGCGCCAGTTCCGGACACCACCAAGAGACCCAGTACTTC.

This clonotype was observed a handful of times. V gene TRBV4-1 combines with J gene TRBJ1-2; no reliable D call. Trimming stripped 4 bases from V and 4 bases from J, with 16 bases between. The CDR3 is 15 residues long. The germline gives CDR1 MGHRA, CDR2 YSYEKL. CDR3 nucleotide sequence: TGCGCCAGCAGCCCCCCGAACGGGCGTAGCTATGGCTACACCTTC. It is translated as CASSPPNGRSYGYTF.

The V gene is TRBV9, the J gene TRBJ1-1; D gene ambiguous. The CDR3 runs to 14 residues. V lost 2 bases and J 5 bases, leaving 13 bases between the germline ends. The germline V gene encodes CDR1 SGDLS and CDR2 YYNGEE. The CDR3 loop reads CASSVEHPGTEAFF. As DNA, the CDR3 is TGTGCCAGCAGCGTGGAGCACCCGGGGACTGAAGCTTTCTTT. Complete variable domain (other parts from reference TRBV9 and TRBJ1-1): DSGVTQTPKHLITATGQRVTLRCSPRSGDLSVYWYQQSLDQGLQFLIQYYNGEERAKGNILERFSAQQFPDLHSELNLSSLELGDSALYFCASSVEHPGTEAFFGQGTRLTVV.

CDR3 loop: CASSYSTGQGTLHNEQFF. As DNA, the CDR3 is TGTGCCAGCAGTTACTCGACCGGACAGGGGACCCTGCACAATGAGCAGTTCTTC. The chain links TRBV6-5 to TRBJ2-1; 9 bases align to TRBD1. V was pared by 0 bases and J by 5 bases, with 11 bases of the junction left unmatched. This CDR3 has 18 amino acids. Germline CDR1 reads MNHEY; CDR2 reads SVGAGI.

This chain links TRBV5-6 with TRBJ2-7, with 9 bases lining up with TRBD2. The J call is uncertain, as TRBJ2-5 better fits the DNA end. The germline CDR1 and CDR2 sequences are SGHDT and YYEEEE. The CDR3 totals 13 residues. The CDR3 spells CASLRRGGQTQYF. The CDR3 coding sequence is TGTGCCAGCCTCCGGCGGGGGGGTCAGACCCAGTACTTC.

This clonotype was counted a single time. This chain connects TRBV9 to TRBJ2-3; no firm D call. From germline, CDR1 is SGDLS and CDR2 YYNGEE. The CDR3 has 15 residues. Between the trimmed V and J ends, which lost 2 bases and 2 bases, there was a span of 12 bases. CDR3 coding DNA: TGTGCCAGCAGCGTTTCCGGCAGATCCACAGATACGCAGTATTTT. Protein sequence: CASSVSGRSTDTQYF. Full variable domain (outside the CDR3, taken from reference TRBV9 and TRBJ2-3): DSGVTQTPKHLITATGQRVTLRCSPRSGDLSVYWYQQSLDQGLQFLIQYYNGEERAKGNILERFSAQQFPDLHSELNLSSLELGDSALYFCASSVSGRSTDTQYFGPGTRLTVL.

This chain joins TRBV2 and TRBJ2-3; 9 bases fit TRBD1. The germline gives CDR1 SNHLY, CDR2 FYNNEI. There are 18 residues in the CDR3. V dropped 5 bases and J dropped 3; count of bases not matched to a gene: 15. As DNA, the CDR3 is TGTGCCAGCAGTCTTCTGGACAGGGGACGATCCCTAACAGATACGCAGTATTTT. This codes for CASSLLDRGRSLTDTQYF.

This clonotype appeared a few times. This chain joins TRBV20-1 and TRBJ2-5, with a weak D call TRBD2 (5 bases). This CDR3 is 15 amino acids long. Trimming left V 6 bases short and J 5 bases short, with 22 bases between. The germline V gene has CDR1 DFQATT and CDR2 SNEGSKA (reference sequence). CDR3 coding DNA: TGCAGTGCCCCTCCGCAAGAAGGTCCGGGGGAGACCCAGTACTTC. Translation gives CSAPPQEGPGETQYF.

V usage is TRBV6-5 and J usage is TRBJ1-2, with 8 positions matching TRBD1. There are 15 residues in the CDR3. The V segment lost 5 bases and the J segment 9 bases; nucleotides outside the gene matches: 14. Germline V gene data show CDR1 as MNHEY and CDR2 as SVGAGI. The CDR3 DNA reads TGTGCCAGCAGTGACCGGGGGACAGGAGCCCGATGCTACACCTTC. As protein: CASSDRGTGARCYTF.

This clonotype has just a few counts. The chain employs TRBV20-1 and TRBJ2-4; the D gene is possibly TRBD1 (5 bases). The J call is in doubt because the DNA end fits TRBJ2-7 better. In germline, CDR1 is DFQATT, CDR2 SNEGSKA (reference sequence). The CDR3 loop spans 15 amino acids. The CDR3 DNA sequence: TGCAGTGCTAGAGATCCCTTTAAGACAGACTACGAGCAGTACTTC. This encodes CSARDPFKTDYEQYF.

This clonotype was observed once. This sequence joins TRBV6-2 or TRBV6-3 and TRBJ1-5; D not resolved. The CDR3 runs 15 residues. Germline lookup yields CDR1 MNHEY and CDR2 SVGEGT. V was shortened by 0 bases and J by 14 bases, with 20 bases between the two germline ends. This CDR3 reads CASSYSRDWEGRKHF. The CDR3 DNA is TGTGCCAGCAGTTACTCGAGAGACTGGGAGGGAAGAAAGCATTTT.

CDR3 residues: CSVLRDRGFYNYGYTF. In nucleotides, the CDR3 is TGCAGCGTCCTTCGGGACAGGGGATTTTATAACTATGGCTACACCTTC. The chain employs TRBV29-1 and TRBJ1-2; 10 positions agree with TRBD1. V was pared by 6 bases and J by 1 base, with 11 bases of the junction left unmatched. Germline CDR1 reads SQVTM; CDR2 reads ANQGSEA. CDR3 size: 16 residues.

The chain recombines TRBV10-3 with TRBJ2-3, with TRBD2 identical over 14 bases. The CDR3 is 15 amino acids. Germline CDR1 reads ENHRY; CDR2 reads SYGVKD. Trimming cost V 4 bases and J 4 bases; bases outside gene matches: 1. CDR3 loop: CAISVTSGRADTQYF. The CDR3 DNA reads as TGTGCCATCAGTGTGACTAGCGGGAGGGCAGATACGCAGTATTTT.

This chain links TRBV29-1 with TRBJ2-7, with TRBD1 identical over 7 bases. The CDR3 has 13 residues. J gave up 5 bases and V 2 bases, and 6 bases lay outside the gene matches. CDR1 is SQVTM and CDR2 is ANQGSEA in the germline V gene. CDR3 nucleotides: TGCAGCGTTGAAACAGGGGTGGGTCACGAGCAGTACTTC. Its translation is CSVETGVGHEQYF.

The chain has TRBV27 and TRBJ2-5; D is uncertain. The J call may be incorrect, as the DNA end agrees better with TRBJ2-7. The CDR3 spans 15 residues. CDR1 is MNHEY and CDR2 is SMNVEV in the germline V gene (reference sequence). CDR3 nucleotide sequence: TGTGCCAGCCGCCCCACCGTGTCCCCAGGTATCGAGCAGTACTTC. Protein sequence: CASRPTVSPGIEQYF.

The chain links TRBV7-2 to TRBJ2-3; D is undetermined. The V gene lost 3 bases and the J gene lost 2 bases, with 9 bases spanning the gap. CDR3 length equals 14 residues. Per germline, CDR1 SGHTA and CDR2 FQGNSA. This CDR3 reads CASSFGQYTDTQYF. CDR3 sequence (DNA): TGTGCCAGCAGCTTCGGGCAGTACACAGATACGCAGTATTTT. The full variable domain, its missing parts supplied by reference TRBV7-2 and TRBJ2-3, is GAGVSQSPSNKVTEKGKDVELRCDPISGHTALYWYRQSLGQGLEFLIYFQGNSAPDKSGLPSDRFSAERTGGSVSTLTIQRTQQEDSAVYLCASSFGQYTDTQYFGPGTRLTVL.

There are a few counts of this clonotype. V and J are TRBV5-1 and TRBJ1-4; TRBD1 is a possible D gene (6 bases). Deletions cut 4 bases from V and 4 bases from J, with 11 bases between. Germline-derived CDR1 and CDR2 are SGHRS and YFSETQ. The CDR3 totals 14 residues. CDR3 region: CASSEDSYNEKLFF. CDR3 DNA sequence: TGCGCCAGCAGCGAGGACAGCTATAATGAAAAACTGTTTTTT.

This rearrangement joins TRBV10-3 to TRBJ2-3, with D perhaps matching TRBD1 or TRBD2 (5 bases each). The CDR3 loop spans 15 amino acids. Germline V lookup: CDR1 ENHRY, CDR2 SYGVKD. V was shortened by 4 bases and J by 0 bases, with 11 bases between the two germline ends. The CDR3 here is CAISAGGTSTDTQYF. The CDR3 DNA reads as TGTGCCATCAGTGCTGGGGGTACTAGCACAGATACGCAGTATTTT.

This chain connects TRBV10-3 to TRBJ2-5; 7 nucleotides align to TRBD1. Near its end, the DNA agrees better with TRBJ2-7, so the J call may be wrong. Germline V gives CDR1 ENHRY, CDR2 SYGVKD. CDR3 length: 12 residues. The CDR3 reads CAISLTGDEQYF. DNA for the CDR3: TGTGCCATCAGCTTAACAGGGGACGAGCAGTACTTC.

This clonotype has just a few counts. The chain has TRBV20-1 and TRBJ2-7; 14 nucleotides match TRBD2. The germline V gene encodes CDR1 DFQATT and CDR2 SNEGSKA (reference sequence). V was pared by 5 bases and J by 6 bases, with 9 bases of the junction left unmatched. The CDR3 totals 15 residues. CDR3 nucleotides: TGCAGTGCTTCCAGGACTAGCGGGGGGTCTCTCGAGCAGTACTTC. Protein sequence: CSASRTSGGSLEQYF.

This chain links TRBV14 with TRBJ2-3; D may be TRBD2 (6 bases). Germline values: CDR1 SGHDN, CDR2 FVKESK. V was shortened by 2 bases and J by 8 bases, with 17 bases between the two germline ends. CDR3 length: 15 residues. CDR3 loop: CASSQRRGSTGTQYF. The DNA for the CDR3 is TGTGCCAGCAGCCAAAGGAGGGGCTCAACCGGTACGCAGTATTTT. Looking up the rest from reference TRBV14 and TRBJ2-3 gives the full variable domain: EAGVTQFPSHSVIEKGQTVTLRCDPISGHDNLYWYRRVMGKEIKFLLHFVKESKQDESGMPNNRFLAERTGGTYSTLKVQPAELEDSGVYFCASSQRRGSTGTQYFGPGTRLTVL.

The CDR3 loop is CASSKGGQGNQPQHF. In DNA form, the CDR3 reads TGTGCCAGCAGCAAAGGGGGGCAGGGCAATCAGCCCCAGCATTTT. This chain uses TRBV21-1 with TRBJ1-5; the table's D call of TRBD1 was not tested on the DNA. TRBV21-1 is flagged as a pseudogene. The length of the CDR3 is 15 residues.

In its sample, this clonotype was seen a few times. This rearrangement joins TRBV12-3 or TRBV12-4 to TRBJ2-5; TRBD2 agrees at 11 bases. J was trimmed by 4 bases and V by 5 bases; bases with no gene match: 9. This CDR3 contains 16 residues. For the CDR3, the DNA is TGTGCCAGCAGTCCCGGTAGCGGGAGGGCCGGAGAGACCCAGTACTTC. Translated, it gives CASSPGSGRAGETQYF.